The clone carrying this T cell receptor beta chain was counted only a few times. Its antigen is not identified. CDR3 size: 14 residues. V was trimmed by 3 bases and J by 8 bases, leaving 16 bases between them. Germline V gene lookup returns CDR1 LNHDA and CDR2 SQIVND (reference sequence). The PCR had 60 Vbeta and 13 Jbeta primers. Profiled with immunoSEQ multiplex PCR; TCRdb holds only in-frame clones, not every one. The sample consists of 180,000 or so clones, around a tenth of them appearing once. The data derive from a study of cytomegalovirus exposure and HLA in healthy donors. General observations from the study: The listing of 150 to 200 TCR beta chains classed them as cytomegalovirus-associated. Testing in vitro showed a few CMV-associated chains specific for CMV antigens. One later analysis reportedly identified an Asian-associated ancestry cluster that showed fewer N-insertions than the approximately 710-donor mean.

The V and J genes are TRBV19 and TRBJ1-1; D is unclear. The TCR sequence derives from a woman aged 25 to 39 in good health and CMV-seropositive. The specimen sequenced was PBMCs. DNA for the CDR3: TGTGCCAGTAGTATTCAGACACGGAATCGGGAAGCTTTCTTT. Translated: CASSIQTRNREAFF.